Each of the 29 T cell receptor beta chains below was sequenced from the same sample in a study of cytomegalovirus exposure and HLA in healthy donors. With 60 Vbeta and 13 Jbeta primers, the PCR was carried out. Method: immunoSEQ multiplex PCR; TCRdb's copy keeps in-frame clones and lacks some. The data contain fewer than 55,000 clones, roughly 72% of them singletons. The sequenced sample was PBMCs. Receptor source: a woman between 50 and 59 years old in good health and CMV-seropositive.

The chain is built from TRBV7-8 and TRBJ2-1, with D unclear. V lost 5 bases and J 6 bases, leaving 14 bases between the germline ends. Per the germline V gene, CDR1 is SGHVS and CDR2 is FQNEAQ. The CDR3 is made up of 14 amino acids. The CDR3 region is CASSPPSTRNEQFF. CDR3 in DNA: TGTGCCAGCAGCCCACCGTCGACACGCAATGAGCAGTTCTTC.

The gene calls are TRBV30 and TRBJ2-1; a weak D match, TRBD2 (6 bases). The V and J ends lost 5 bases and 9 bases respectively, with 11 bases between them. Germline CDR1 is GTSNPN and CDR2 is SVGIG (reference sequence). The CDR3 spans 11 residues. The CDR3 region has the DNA TGTGCCTGGGGACGGGAGCTTGAGCAGTTCTTC. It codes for CAWGRELEQFF.

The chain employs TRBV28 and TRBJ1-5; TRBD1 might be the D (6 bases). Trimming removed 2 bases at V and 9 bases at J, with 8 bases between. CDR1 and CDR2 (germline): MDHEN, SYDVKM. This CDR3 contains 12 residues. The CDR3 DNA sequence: TGTGCCAGCAGTTTAAGGGGGGGGCCCCAGCATTTT. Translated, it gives CASSLRGGPQHF.

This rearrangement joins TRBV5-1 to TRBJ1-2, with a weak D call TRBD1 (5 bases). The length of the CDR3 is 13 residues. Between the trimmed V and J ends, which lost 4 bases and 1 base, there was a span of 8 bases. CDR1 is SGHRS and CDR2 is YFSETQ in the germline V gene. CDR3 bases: TGCGCCAGCAGCCCAGGGTTTAACTATGGCTACACCTTC. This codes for CASSPGFNYGYTF.

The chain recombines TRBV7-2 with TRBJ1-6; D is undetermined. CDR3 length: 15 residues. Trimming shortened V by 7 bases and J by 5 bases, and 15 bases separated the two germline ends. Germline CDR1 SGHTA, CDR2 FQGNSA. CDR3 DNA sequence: TGTGCCAGCACCTTGGGCAGTCAGAATAATTCACCCCTCCACTTT. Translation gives CASTLGSQNNSPLHF.

The CDR3 sequence: CASSLGWTSGSYNEQFF. CDR3 nucleotides: TGTGCCAGCAGCTTAGGTTGGACTAGCGGGTCCTACAATGAGCAGTTCTTC. The chain carries TRBV7-6 and TRBJ2-1; 11 bases fit TRBD2. CDR1 and CDR2 (germline): SGHVS, FNYEAQ. After removal of 1 base from V and 1 base from J, the junction contained 3 bases not matched to a gene. This CDR3 is 17 amino acids long.

Written as DNA, the CDR3 is TGTGCCAGCAGTTTATCCCAGGGGCTCAATGAGCAGTTCTTC. Its translation is CASSLSQGLNEQFF. This chain links TRBV27 with TRBJ2-1, with D perhaps TRBD1 (6 bases). Trimming cost V 0 bases and J 6 bases, with 9 bases left between them. The CDR3 spans 14 residues. Germline assignment: CDR1 MNHEY and CDR2 SMNVEV (reference sequence).

CDR3 in amino acids: CASRTQGNYGYTF. The CDR3 DNA reads TGTGCCAGCAGGACACAGGGAAACTATGGCTACACCTTC. The chain combines TRBV2 with TRBJ1-2; D possibly corresponds to TRBD1 (6 bases). V was shortened by 6 bases and J by 2 bases, with 10 bases between the two germline ends. Germline V gene data show CDR1 as SNHLY and CDR2 as FYNNEI. The length of the CDR3 is 13 residues.

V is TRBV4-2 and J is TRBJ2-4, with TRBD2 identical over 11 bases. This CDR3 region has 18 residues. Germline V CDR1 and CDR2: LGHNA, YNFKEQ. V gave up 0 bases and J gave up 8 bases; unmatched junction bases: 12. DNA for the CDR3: TGTGCCAGCAGCCAAGAGTCCTTTAGCGGGGGGGCGGGGGACATTCAGTACTTC. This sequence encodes CASSQESFSGGAGDIQYF.

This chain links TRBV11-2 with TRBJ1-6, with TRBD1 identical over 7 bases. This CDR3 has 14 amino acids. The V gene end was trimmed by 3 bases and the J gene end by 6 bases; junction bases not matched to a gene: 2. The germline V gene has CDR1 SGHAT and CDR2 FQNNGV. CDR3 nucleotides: TGTGCCAGCAGCTTCCAGGGGGGTAATTCACCCCTCCACTTT. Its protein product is CASSFQGGNSPLHF.

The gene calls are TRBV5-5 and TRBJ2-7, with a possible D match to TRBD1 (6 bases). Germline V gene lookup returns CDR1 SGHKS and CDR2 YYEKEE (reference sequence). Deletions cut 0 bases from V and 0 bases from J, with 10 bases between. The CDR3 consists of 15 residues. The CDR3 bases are TGTGCCAGCAGCTTGGGTCCAGGGGCCTCCTACGAGCAGTACTTC. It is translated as CASSLGPGASYEQYF.

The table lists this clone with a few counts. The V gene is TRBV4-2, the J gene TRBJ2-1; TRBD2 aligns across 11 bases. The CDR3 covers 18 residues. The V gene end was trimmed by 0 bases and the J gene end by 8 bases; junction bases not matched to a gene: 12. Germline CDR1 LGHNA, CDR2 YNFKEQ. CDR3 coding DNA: TGTGCCAGCAGCCAAGATCCCTTCGTAGCGGGAGGGGTCGATGAGCAGTTCTTC. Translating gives CASSQDPFVAGGVDEQFF.

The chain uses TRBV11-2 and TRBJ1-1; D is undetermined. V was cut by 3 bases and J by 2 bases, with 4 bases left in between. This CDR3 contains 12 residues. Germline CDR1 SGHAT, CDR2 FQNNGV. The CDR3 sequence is CASSFTNTEAFF. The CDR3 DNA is TGTGCCAGCAGCTTTACTAACACTGAAGCTTTCTTT.

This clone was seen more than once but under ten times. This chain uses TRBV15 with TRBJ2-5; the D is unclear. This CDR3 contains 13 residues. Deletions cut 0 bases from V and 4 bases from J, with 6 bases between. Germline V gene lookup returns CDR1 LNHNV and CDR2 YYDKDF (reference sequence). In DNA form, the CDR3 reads TGTGCCACCAGCAGAGATAACGGAGAGACCCAGTACTTC. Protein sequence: CATSRDNGETQYF.

CDR3 sequence reads: CASSLGDRAPLTTEAFF. The CDR3 region has the DNA TGTGCCAGCAGCCTGGGGGACAGGGCCCCCTTGACCACTGAAGCTTTCTTT. The rearrangement joins TRBV7-9 to TRBJ1-1, with 9 nucleotides matching TRBD1. The junction had 14 bases not matched to a gene; V was cut back by 5 bases and J by 4 bases. Per the germline V gene, CDR1 is SEHNR and CDR2 is FQNEAQ (reference sequence). This CDR3 spans 17 amino acids.

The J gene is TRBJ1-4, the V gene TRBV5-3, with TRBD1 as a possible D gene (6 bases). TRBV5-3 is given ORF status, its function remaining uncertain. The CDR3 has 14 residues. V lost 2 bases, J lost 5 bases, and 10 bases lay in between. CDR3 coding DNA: TGTGCCAGAAGCTTTAGTCAGGGGAATGAAAAACTGTTTTTT. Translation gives CARSFSQGNEKLFF.

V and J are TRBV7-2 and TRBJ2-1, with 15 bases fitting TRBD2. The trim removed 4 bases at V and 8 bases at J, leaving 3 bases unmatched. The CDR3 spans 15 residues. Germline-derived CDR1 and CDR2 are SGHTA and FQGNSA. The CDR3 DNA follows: TGTGCCAGCAGCTCTGGACTAGCGGGGGGGTATGAGCAGTTCTTC. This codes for CASSSGLAGGYEQFF.

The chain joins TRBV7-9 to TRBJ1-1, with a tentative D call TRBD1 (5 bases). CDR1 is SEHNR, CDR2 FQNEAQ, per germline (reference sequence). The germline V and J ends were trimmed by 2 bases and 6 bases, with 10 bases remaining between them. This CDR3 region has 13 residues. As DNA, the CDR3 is TGTGCCAGCAGCTTACAGGGTTGGCCTGAAGCTTTCTTT. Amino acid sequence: CASSLQGWPEAFF.

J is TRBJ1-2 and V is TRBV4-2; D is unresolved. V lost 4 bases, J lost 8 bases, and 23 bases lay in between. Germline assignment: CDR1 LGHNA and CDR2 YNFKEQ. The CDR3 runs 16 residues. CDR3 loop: CASSPSTGFRGEGYTF. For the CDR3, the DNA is TGTGCCAGCAGCCCAAGCACGGGTTTTAGAGGAGAAGGCTACACCTTC.

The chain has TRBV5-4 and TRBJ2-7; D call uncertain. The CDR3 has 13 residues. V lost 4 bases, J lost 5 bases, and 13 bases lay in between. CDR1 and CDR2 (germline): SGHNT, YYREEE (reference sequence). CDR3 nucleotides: TGTGCCAGCAGCACGCGATTAGAGAACGAGCAGTACTTC. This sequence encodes CASSTRLENEQYF.

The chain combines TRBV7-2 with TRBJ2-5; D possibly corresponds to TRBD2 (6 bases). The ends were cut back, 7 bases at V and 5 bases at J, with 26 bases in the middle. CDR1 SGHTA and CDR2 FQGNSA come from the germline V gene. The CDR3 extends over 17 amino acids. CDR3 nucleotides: TGTGCCAGCACCCCCCCGGGTGGTAACGGGGCGGGGGAGACCCAGTACTTC. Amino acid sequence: CASTPPGGNGAGETQYF.

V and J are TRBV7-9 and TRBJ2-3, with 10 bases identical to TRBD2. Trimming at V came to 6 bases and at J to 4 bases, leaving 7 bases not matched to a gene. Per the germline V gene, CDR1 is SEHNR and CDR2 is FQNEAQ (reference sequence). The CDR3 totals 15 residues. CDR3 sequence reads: CASSPSGGASDTQYF. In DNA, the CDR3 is TGTGCCAGCAGTCCCAGCGGGGGGGCTTCAGATACGCAGTATTTT. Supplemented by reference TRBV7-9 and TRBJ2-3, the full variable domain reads DTGVSQNPRHKITKRGQNVTFRCDPISEHNRLYWYRQTLGQGPEFLTYFQNEAQLEKSRLLSDRFSAERPKGSFSTLEIQRTEQGDSAMYLCASSPSGGASDTQYFGPGTRLTVL.

CDR3 protein: CASSPSRGSYEQYF. CDR3 coding DNA: TGTGCCAGCTCACCATCCAGGGGTTCCTACGAGCAGTACTTC. V and J are TRBV18 and TRBJ2-7, with D possibly being TRBD1 (6 bases). V lost 2 bases and J lost 1, with 9 bases in between. CDR1 KGHSH and CDR2 LQKENI come from the germline V gene. The CDR3 has 14 residues.

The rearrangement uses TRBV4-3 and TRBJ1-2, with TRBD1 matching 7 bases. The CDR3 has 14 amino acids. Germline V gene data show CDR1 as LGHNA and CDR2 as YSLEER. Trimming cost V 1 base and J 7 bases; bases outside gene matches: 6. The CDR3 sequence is CASSQGQGGFGYTF. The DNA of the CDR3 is TGCGCCAGCAGCCAAGGACAGGGCGGTTTTGGCTACACCTTC.

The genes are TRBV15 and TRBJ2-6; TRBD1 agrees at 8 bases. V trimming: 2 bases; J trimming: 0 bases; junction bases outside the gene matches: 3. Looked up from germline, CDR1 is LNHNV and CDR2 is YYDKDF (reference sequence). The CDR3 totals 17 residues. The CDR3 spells CATSRQGATSGANVLTF. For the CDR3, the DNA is TGTGCCACCAGCAGACAGGGGGCGACCTCTGGGGCCAACGTCCTGACTTTC.

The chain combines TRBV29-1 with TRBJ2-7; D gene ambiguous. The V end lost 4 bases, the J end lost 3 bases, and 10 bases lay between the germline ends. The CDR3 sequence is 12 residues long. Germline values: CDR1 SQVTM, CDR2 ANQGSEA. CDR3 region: CSVGEARYEQYF. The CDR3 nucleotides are TGCAGCGTTGGCGAGGCTCGCTACGAGCAGTACTTC.

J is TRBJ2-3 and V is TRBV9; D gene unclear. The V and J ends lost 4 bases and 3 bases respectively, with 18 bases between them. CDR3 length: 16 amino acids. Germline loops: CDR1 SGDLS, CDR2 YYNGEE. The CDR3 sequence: CASSFFGGEGTDTQYF. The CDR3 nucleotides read TGTGCCAGCAGCTTCTTTGGCGGAGAAGGAACAGATACGCAGTATTTT.

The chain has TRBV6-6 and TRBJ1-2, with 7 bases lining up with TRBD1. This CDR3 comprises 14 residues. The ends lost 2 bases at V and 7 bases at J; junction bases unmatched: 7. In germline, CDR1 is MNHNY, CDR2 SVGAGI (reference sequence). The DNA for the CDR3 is TGTGCCAGCAGTTACCTGACAGGGCAGGGTGGCTACACCTTC. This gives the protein CASSYLTGQGGYTF.

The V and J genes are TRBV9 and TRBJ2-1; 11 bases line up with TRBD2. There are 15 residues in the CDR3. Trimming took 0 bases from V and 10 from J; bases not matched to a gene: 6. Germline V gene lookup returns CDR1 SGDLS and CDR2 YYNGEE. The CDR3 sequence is CASSVALAGGREQFF. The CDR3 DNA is TGTGCCAGCAGCGTAGCTCTAGCGGGAGGCAGGGAGCAGTTCTTC.